Only a few counts were recorded for the clone carrying this TCR beta chain. The entry originates in a study of blood T cells in healthy people across ages. The second PCR ran about 6 to 12 cycles with a sample-barcoded 5' primer and J-beta primers. TCRdb processed the 5' RACE reads anew with MiXCR; each CDR3 protein has one entry. Among over a million distinct CDR3 sequences, under 30% were seen once, and the ten largest hold less than 0.75%. The length of the CDR3 is 15 residues. Germline V gene data show CDR1 as MGHRA and CDR2 as YSYEKL. Separately, the same data were catalogued under a study of T cells of mothers and their children.

This clonotype was sampled from a girl aged 2-9 years in good health. This chain uses TRBV4-1 with TRBJ2-5, with D perhaps TRBD1 or TRBD2 (5 bases each). The end of the DNA is better explained by TRBJ2-7, so the J call may be wrong. Sequencing was carried out using blood. The CDR3 DNA reads as TGCGCCAGCAGCCAATTATTGGGGGTCACCTACGAGCAGTACTTC. Translating it yields CASSQLLGVTYEQYF.